This paragraph reports one TCR beta chain. The V and J ends lost 1 base and 1 base respectively, with 10 bases between them. The CDR3 runs to 15 residues. CDR1 and CDR2 from the germline V gene are LGHDT and YNNKEL (reference sequence). This entry comes from a study of blood T cell repertoires in COVID-19. Sequenced by immunoSEQ multiplex PCR; TCRdb stores in-frame clones only, minus some. Here the sample spans around 300,000 clones, roughly 85% being singletons. Sequencing was done on a sample of PBMCs or T cells enriched from blood (not recorded which). The TCR originated in a woman between 50 and 59 years old who had recovered from COVID-19. J is TRBJ1-1 and V is TRBV3-1 (or the pseudogene TRBV3-2), with a possible D match to TRBD1 (5 bases). The DNA of the CDR3 is TGTGCCAGCAGCCAAGCGCCAGGGAAGAACACTGAAGCTTTCTTT. Protein sequence: CASSQAPGKNTEAFF.